This note documents a single T cell receptor beta chain sequence. This clone showed up just once. The antigen it binds to is not known. Per-nucleotide qualities are absent, and no much larger clonotype sits a single base away. The immunoSEQ Assay, a bias-controlled multiplex PCR, was used to amplify TCRbeta CDR3 regions from genomic DNA. The authors' analysis ran thus. Within the assay, amplification of reference gene primers was used to estimate how many nucleated cells each sample contained. To quantify the absolute abundance of each unique TCRbeta CDR3 rearrangement, sequence reads were collapsed and filtered. Productive Simpson clonality was computed per sample as the square root of Simpson's diversity index over productive rearrangements. Sourced from immuneACCESS, this table was stored by TCRdb with only in-frame sequences that have V and J called. A share of the clones is absent; for the studies checked, an unresolved V gene accounts for under half, and the remainder has no known explanation. V, J and clone size are taken as reported in that table, and D and trimming were inferred from the DNA itself. The sample yields some 130,000 clones; roughly 88% were counted once. The top ten clonotypes cover about 2% of the sample.

Each collaborating institution followed its own protocols to collect whole blood in K2EDTA tubes. For TCRbeta analysis, collaborators shipped samples in one of three forms: frozen whole blood, isolated PBMCs, or DNA extracted from either of those sample types. Via the germline V gene (reference sequence), CDR1 is MNHEY and CDR2 SMNVEV. Germline trimming: 2 bases from V, 8 bases from J; junction bases outside gene matches: 0. From the cysteine up to the phenylalanine, the CDR3 has a length of 14 residues. The entry retains the CDR3 DNA only, 42 bases that are in frame from base 1. The sample belongs to a study of blood T cell repertoires in COVID-19 (dated by TCRdb to 2019 to 2021). About the investigation overall: Collaborator samples came from the United States, Italy and Spain and covered acute and convalescent phases of COVID-19. The prospective study material was composed of cDNA or gDNA derived from T cells, B-cell-depleted T cells, or PBMCs. Deeply sampled blood TCRbeta repertoires from subjects exposed to, actively infected with, or recovered from COVID-19 were included in the dataset. The repertoires were made available in a free public database intended to serve as a resource for research on the immune response to SARS-CoV-2. The samples were drawn from the first 160 participants of the ongoing ImmuneRACE study and from 1,254 subjects provided by 6 global collaborators. The sample metadata nearly always contained a de-identified subject ID, COVID-19 status, age in years and sex. Where available, HLA class I and class II types were taken from metadata supplied by the sample provider and were not determined by assay-based typing. General findings and caveats noted by the study authors: How much clinical and demographic metadata was included differed by source and by participant, and the metadata was provided uncurated.

This sequence originates from a man in his 70s with active COVID-19. What was sequenced was peripheral blood. Recombination joined TRBV27 with TRBJ1-4; TRBD1 aligns with 12 central bases. In nucleotides, the sequence is TGTGCCAGCAGTTTAGGGACAGGGGGCGAAAAACTGTTTTTT. This gives the protein CASSLGTGGEKLFF.